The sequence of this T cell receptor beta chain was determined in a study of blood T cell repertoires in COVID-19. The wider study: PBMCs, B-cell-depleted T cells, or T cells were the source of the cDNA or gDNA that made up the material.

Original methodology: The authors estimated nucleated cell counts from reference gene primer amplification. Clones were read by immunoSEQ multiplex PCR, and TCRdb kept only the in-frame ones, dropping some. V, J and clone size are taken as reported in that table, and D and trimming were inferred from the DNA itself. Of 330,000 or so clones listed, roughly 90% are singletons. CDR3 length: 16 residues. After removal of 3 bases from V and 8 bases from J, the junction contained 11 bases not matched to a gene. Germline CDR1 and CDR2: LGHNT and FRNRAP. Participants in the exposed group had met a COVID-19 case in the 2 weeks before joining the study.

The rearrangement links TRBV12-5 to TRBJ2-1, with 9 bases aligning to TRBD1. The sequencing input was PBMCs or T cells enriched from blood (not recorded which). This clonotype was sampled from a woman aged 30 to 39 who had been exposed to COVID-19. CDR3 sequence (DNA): TGTGCTAGTGGTTTCGGGACAGGGAGCATCAGGGATGAGCAGTTCTTC. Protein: CASGFGTGSIRDEQFF.